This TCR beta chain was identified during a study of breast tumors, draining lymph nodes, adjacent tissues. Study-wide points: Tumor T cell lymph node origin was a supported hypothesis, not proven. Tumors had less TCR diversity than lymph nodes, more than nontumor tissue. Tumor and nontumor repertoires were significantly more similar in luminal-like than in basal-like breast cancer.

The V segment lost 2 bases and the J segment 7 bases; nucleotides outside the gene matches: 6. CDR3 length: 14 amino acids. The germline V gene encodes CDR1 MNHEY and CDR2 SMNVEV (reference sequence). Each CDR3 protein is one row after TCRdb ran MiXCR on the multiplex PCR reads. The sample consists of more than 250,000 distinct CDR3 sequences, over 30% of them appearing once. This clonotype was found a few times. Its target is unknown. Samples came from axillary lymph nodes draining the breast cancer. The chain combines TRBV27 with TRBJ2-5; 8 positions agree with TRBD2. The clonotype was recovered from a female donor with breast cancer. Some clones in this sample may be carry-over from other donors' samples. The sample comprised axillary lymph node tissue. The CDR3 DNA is TGTGCCAGCAGTTTAAGCGGGAGTATGGGGACCCAGTACTTC. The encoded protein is CASSLSGSMGTQYF.